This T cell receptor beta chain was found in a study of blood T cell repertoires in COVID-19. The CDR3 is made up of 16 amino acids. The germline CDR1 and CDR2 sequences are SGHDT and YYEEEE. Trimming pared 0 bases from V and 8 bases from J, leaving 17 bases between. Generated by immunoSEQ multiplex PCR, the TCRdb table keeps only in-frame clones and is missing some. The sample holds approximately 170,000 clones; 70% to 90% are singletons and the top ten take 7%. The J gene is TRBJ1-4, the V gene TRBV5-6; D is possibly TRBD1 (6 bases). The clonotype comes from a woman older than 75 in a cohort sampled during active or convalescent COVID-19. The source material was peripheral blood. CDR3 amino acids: CASSLAGRTGREKLFF. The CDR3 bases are TGTGCCAGCAGCTTGGCCGGGCGTACAGGGCGCGAAAAACTGTTTTTT.